This T cell receptor beta chain is from a study of shared clonotypes between healthy human individuals. Study as a whole: Each donor's CD8 memory used one plate, CD8 naive two, each CD4 subset three. Study findings and constraints: In general, naive subsets displayed greater estimated richness than memory subsets did.

The V and J ends lost 1 base and 7 bases respectively, with 8 bases between them. There are 13 residues in the CDR3. Germline-derived CDR1 and CDR2 are SGHVS and FQNEAQ. Naive CD8 cells lacked CD45RO and underwent positive selection for CCR7, leaving out terminally differentiated effector memory CD45RA+ cells. Assay execution took place at the deep level. TCRdb's copy holds only in-frame clones and misses some; the assay was immunoSEQ multiplex PCR. The table has around 600,000 clones, roughly 95% seen once; the top ten hold 0.11%. This clone was seen a single time. Its matching antigen is unknown. V and J are TRBV7-8 and TRBJ1-5; D gene unclear. This sequence was found in a woman aged 30 to 39 in good health. Sequencing was done on a sample of naive CD8+ T cells sorted from blood. The CDR3 protein is CASSLGGPQPQHF. The CDR3 coding sequence is TGTGCCAGCAGCTTAGGAGGGCCGCAGCCCCAGCATTTT. The full variable domain, completed using reference TRBV7-8 and TRBJ1-5, is GAGVSQSPRYKVAKRGQDVALRCDPISGHVSLFWYQQALGQGPEFLTYFQNEAQLDKSGLPSDRFFAERPEGSVSTLKIQRTQQEDSAVYLCASSLGGPQPQHFGDGTRLSIL.